The 30 T cell receptor beta chains presented below share a single source sample, sequenced in a study of cytomegalovirus exposure and HLA in healthy donors. Vbeta (60) and Jbeta (13) primers were used in the PCR. Produced via immunoSEQ multiplex PCR; TCRdb's table is partial and in-frame only. Here the sample spans approximately 150,000 clones, roughly 80% being singletons. The specimen sequenced was PBMCs. The source is a man between 25 and 39 years old in good health and CMV-seropositive.

There are a few counts of this clone. The rearrangement joins TRBV2 to TRBJ1-1; D perhaps matches TRBD1 (5 bases). This CDR3 has 14 amino acids. Germline V lookup: CDR1 SNHLY, CDR2 FYNNEI. Trimming removed 4 bases from V and 1 base from J, with 10 bases in between. As DNA, the CDR3 is TGTGCCAGCAGTGCCAGGGTGGGGAACACTGAAGCTTTCTTT. Protein sequence: CASSARVGNTEAFF.

V is TRBV5-1 and J is TRBJ2-3, with unresolved D. V lost 4 bases and J lost 11, with 11 bases in between. CDR3 length equals 11 residues. Germline V gene data show CDR1 as SGHRS and CDR2 as YFSETQ. The CDR3 DNA sequence: TGCGCCAGCAGCCAGGCCAGTGGGCAGTATTTT. The encoded protein is CASSQASGQYF.

For this clone: The sample has other DNA sequences that encode this CDR3 too. This chain links TRBV6-5 with TRBJ1-2, with TRBD1 matching 11 bases. This CDR3 comprises 14 residues. The germline gives CDR1 MNHEY, CDR2 SVGAGI. V lost 6 bases to trimming and J lost 3 bases; unmatched junction nucleotides: 3. CDR3: CASSRDRGYYGYTF. CDR3 bases: TGTGCCAGCAGCCGGGACAGGGGGTACTATGGCTACACCTTC.

The chain uses TRBV7-3 and TRBJ2-7, with 9 bases that match TRBD1. The V and J ends lost 5 bases and 2 bases, in that order; junction bases with no gene match: 4. CDR3 length equals 14 residues. Germline V CDR1 and CDR2: SGHTA, FQGTGA. CDR3 sequence reads: CASSPGTGPYEQYF. CDR3 bases: TGTGCCAGCAGCCCGGGGACAGGGCCCTACGAGCAGTACTTC.

The J gene is TRBJ2-5, the V gene TRBV30; 9 bases match TRBD1. V lost 0 bases to trimming and J lost 2 bases; unmatched junction nucleotides: 16. Per the germline V gene, CDR1 is GTSNPN and CDR2 is SVGIG (reference sequence). CDR3 length: 19 residues. The CDR3 DNA is TGTGCCTGGAGTGTACTTGGGACAGGGATAGTCTTAGGGCAAGAGACCCAGTACTTC. Its protein product is CAWSVLGTGIVLGQETQYF.

The rearrangement joins TRBV4-2 to TRBJ2-5; a possible D gene is TRBD1 (5 bases). The J call may not be correct, given that the DNA end is closer to TRBJ2-7. The CDR3 spans 13 residues. Germline V lookup: CDR1 LGHNA, CDR2 YNFKEQ. This CDR3 reads CASSPTDGYEQYF. The CDR3 DNA sequence: TGTGCCAGCAGCCCGACAGACGGCTACGAGCAGTACTTC.

This clone is a singleton in its sample. The chain combines TRBV29-1 with TRBJ2-7, with D perhaps TRBD2 (7 bases). Germline CDR1 is SQVTM and CDR2 is ANQGSEA. The CDR3 runs to 14 residues. V lost 4 bases and J 6 bases, leaving 19 bases between the germline ends. Written as DNA, the CDR3 is TGCAGCGTTGCGGGCCTACGGGGGGCAACCGAGCAGTACTTC. Translated, it gives CSVAGLRGATEQYF.

The chain is built from TRBV28 and TRBJ2-3; no definite D call. CDR1 and CDR2 (germline): MDHEN, SYDVKM. V was trimmed by 6 bases and J by 2 bases, leaving 12 bases between them. CDR3 length equals 14 residues. CDR3 bases: TGTGCCAGCAGATCCAGAAGAAACACAGATACGCAGTATTTT. This codes for CASRSRRNTDTQYF.

The J gene is TRBJ1-5, the V gene TRBV19, with D possibly matching TRBD1 (6 bases). Germline V gene data show CDR1 as LNHDA and CDR2 as SQIVND (reference sequence). V lost 3 bases, J lost 7 bases, and 19 bases lay in between. The CDR3 sequence is 16 residues long. The CDR3 DNA reads as TGTGCCAGTAGTATCCGGGACATAGCCTTAATACAGCCCCAGCATTTT. Translating it yields CASSIRDIALIQPQHF.

V usage is TRBV7-8 and J usage is TRBJ1-5; 12 nucleotides agree with TRBD1. The CDR3 contains 21 residues. CDR1 and CDR2 from the germline V gene are SGHVS and FQNEAQ. With V trimmed by 1 base and J by 2 bases, 15 bases remained unmatched. CDR3 residues: CASSLGGGPGQGARGNQPQHF. Written as DNA, the CDR3 is TGTGCCAGCAGCTTAGGGGGGGGGCCGGGACAGGGGGCGAGGGGCAATCAGCCCCAGCATTTT.

This rearrangement joins TRBV6-1 to TRBJ1-5, with 9 bases matching TRBD1. V dropped 2 bases and J dropped 3; count of bases not matched to a gene: 5. The germline V gene has CDR1 MNHNS and CDR2 SASEGT. The CDR3 has 16 amino acids. The CDR3 loop reads CASSEPGQGNNQPQHF. Written as DNA, the CDR3 is TGTGCCAGCAGTGAACCGGGACAGGGAAACAATCAGCCCCAGCATTTT.

This clone was seen more than once but under ten times. The chain carries TRBV15 and TRBJ1-2; TRBD1 aligns across 7 bases. Germline CDR1 LNHNV, CDR2 YYDKDF (reference sequence). V trimming: 5 bases; J trimming: 6 bases; junction bases outside the gene matches: 12. This CDR3 region has 15 residues. The CDR3, as DNA: TGTGCCACCAGCGGGGTACAGGGGATAATCGATGGCTACACCTTC. Its translation is CATSGVQGIIDGYTF.

V gene TRBV5-4 combines with J gene TRBJ2-1; 10 bases match TRBD2. This CDR3 spans 15 amino acids. The germline CDR1 and CDR2 sequences are SGHNT and YYREEE (reference sequence). V lost 3 bases, J lost 2 bases, and 2 bases stayed unmatched. As DNA, the CDR3 is TGTGCCAGCAGCTCGCTAGCGGGGGCCTACAATGAGCAGTTCTTC. Protein sequence: CASSSLAGAYNEQFF.

This clone has only a few counts. This CDR3 is CSVEDQGWNTEAFF. CDR3 sequence (DNA): TGCAGCGTTGAAGATCAGGGCTGGAACACTGAAGCTTTCTTT. V usage is TRBV29-1 and J usage is TRBJ1-1; perhaps TRBD1 as D (5 bases). The germline CDR1 and CDR2 sequences are SQVTM and ANQGSEA. V lost 0 bases, J lost 1 base, and 9 bases lay in between. The CDR3 is 14 amino acids.

The J gene is TRBJ2-1, the V gene TRBV6-4; 7 bases line up with TRBD2. The germline gives CDR1 MRHNA, CDR2 SNTAGT. Trimming at V came to 2 bases and at J to 3 bases, leaving 7 bases not matched to a gene. The CDR3 extends over 16 amino acids. CDR3 coding DNA: TGTGCCAGCAGTGACAGCGGGGCGGGAAACTACAATGAGCAGTTCTTC. Its translation is CASSDSGAGNYNEQFF.

This chain links TRBV10-3 with TRBJ1-3, with 7 positions matching TRBD1. Germline-derived CDR1 and CDR2 are ENHRY and SYGVKD. After removal of 3 bases from V and 3 bases from J, the junction contained 5 bases not matched to a gene. The CDR3 loop spans 15 amino acids. CDR3 loop: CAISDPTGSGNTIYF. The CDR3 DNA reads as TGTGCCATCAGTGACCCGACAGGGAGTGGAAACACCATATATTTT.

V and J are TRBV6-5 and TRBJ1-4; D is undetermined. The CDR3 consists of 15 residues. The germline V and J ends were trimmed by 2 bases and 1 base, with 8 bases remaining between them. Germline CDR1 MNHEY, CDR2 SVGAGI. In nucleotides, the CDR3 is TGTGCCAGCAGTTACAGCGGGTTAACTAATGAAAAACTGTTTTTT. Amino acid sequence: CASSYSGLTNEKLFF.

Only a few counts were recorded for this clone. The CDR3 protein is CASSLRTGSTRNTEAFF. Written as DNA, the CDR3 is TGTGCCAGCAGCTTAAGGACAGGCTCGACGCGGAACACTGAAGCTTTCTTT. The rearrangement links TRBV5-5 to TRBJ1-1, with 7 nucleotides matching TRBD1. The CDR3 spans 17 residues. V was pared by 2 bases and J by 1 base, with 11 bases of the junction left unmatched. Germline-derived CDR1 and CDR2 are SGHKS and YYEKEE (reference sequence).

The V call is TRBV30, the J call TRBJ2-5; D possibly corresponds to TRBD1 (6 bases). The J call may be in error: the DNA end matches TRBJ2-7 better. Germline CDR1 is GTSNPN and CDR2 is SVGIG (reference sequence). The CDR3 is made up of 14 amino acids. DNA of the CDR3: TGTGCCTGGAGTGCCAAAGGGGGTCTCTACGAGCAGTACTTC. Protein: CAWSAKGGLYEQYF.

The rearrangement links TRBV2 to TRBJ2-3, with 10 bases identical to TRBD2. The CDR3 is 16 residues long. Per germline, CDR1 SNHLY and CDR2 FYNNEI. J lost 4 bases, V lost 3 bases, and 7 bases had no gene match. Here the CDR3 reads CASSDWTSGRADTQYF. CDR3 nucleotide sequence: TGTGCCAGCAGTGACTGGACTAGCGGTCGGGCAGATACGCAGTATTTT.

The gene calls are TRBV4-1 and TRBJ2-7, with TRBD1 matching over 7 bases. J was trimmed by 4 bases and V by 4 bases; bases with no gene match: 7. The length of the CDR3 is 14 residues. The germline CDR1 and CDR2 sequences are MGHRA and YSYEKL. The CDR3 sequence: CASSPTGDPYEQYF. The CDR3, as DNA: TGCGCCAGCAGCCCAACAGGGGATCCGTACGAGCAGTACTTC.

The chain has TRBV27 and TRBJ2-7; 8 bases are a match to TRBD2. Germline V lookup: CDR1 MNHEY, CDR2 SMNVEV (reference sequence). This CDR3 comprises 16 residues. V dropped 8 bases and J dropped 0; count of bases not matched to a gene: 12. The CDR3 region is CASGWPEAGASYEQYF. In DNA, the CDR3 is TGTGCCAGCGGTTGGCCCGAAGCGGGGGCCTCCTACGAGCAGTACTTC.

The chain recombines TRBV6-5 with TRBJ2-6, with D possibly TRBD1 on 5 matching bases. Germline CDR1 MNHEY, CDR2 SVGAGI. The CDR3 is made up of 16 amino acids. Trimming took 0 bases from V and 2 from J, leaving 8 bases between them. CDR3 residues: CASSYSPGTGANVLTF. The CDR3 DNA sequence: TGTGCCAGCAGTTACTCCCCAGGGACTGGGGCCAACGTCCTGACTTTC.

This clone occurred once. The V call is TRBV7-2, the J call TRBJ2-3; weak D call: TRBD1 (6 bases). Germline V gene sequence: CDR1 SGHTA, CDR2 FQGNSA. V dropped 8 bases and J dropped 3 bases, with 12 bases sitting between them. This CDR3 is built from 13 residues. CDR3 in DNA: TGTGCCAGCCACCGAAGGGGGACAGATACGCAGTATTTT. Its protein is CASHRRGTDTQYF. The entire variable domain, with the rest obtained from reference TRBV7-2 and TRBJ2-3, is as follows: GAGVSQSPSNKVTEKGKDVELRCDPISGHTALYWYRQSLGQGLEFLIYFQGNSAPDKSGLPSDRFSAERTGGSVSTLTIQRTQQEDSAVYLCASHRRGTDTQYFGPGTRLTVL.

Only one count was recorded for this clone. This sequence joins TRBV10-3 and TRBJ2-3, with TRBD1 as a possible D gene (6 bases). The V gene lost 4 bases and the J gene lost 6 bases, with 8 bases spanning the gap. CDR3 length: 12 residues. CDR1 and CDR2 from the germline V gene are ENHRY and SYGVKD. The CDR3 sequence is CAISGRGDTQYF. CDR3 DNA sequence: TGTGCCATCAGTGGAAGGGGGGATACGCAGTATTTT.

The J gene is TRBJ2-7, the V gene TRBV6-6, with a weak D call TRBD1 (6 bases). The CDR3 is 15 residues long. Germline assignment: CDR1 MNHNY and CDR2 SVGAGI (reference sequence). V was shortened by 2 bases and J by 0 bases, with 11 bases between the two germline ends. CDR3 in amino acids: CASSYDRQFSYEQYF. The CDR3 DNA reads as TGTGCCAGCAGTTACGACAGGCAATTCTCCTACGAGCAGTACTTC.

CDR3 bases: TGTGCCACCAGCAGAGGACAGCCTTCCTACGAGCAGTACTTC. This encodes CATSRGQPSYEQYF. This sequence joins TRBV15 and TRBJ2-7; D is perhaps TRBD1 (5 bases). The ends were cut back, 1 base at V and 1 base at J, with 8 bases in the middle. The CDR3 has 14 residues. Germline-derived CDR1 and CDR2 are LNHNV and YYDKDF (reference sequence).

This clone was seen once. The junction departs from the called germline gene at one end, perhaps through a read error. V usage is TRBV7-9 and J usage is TRBJ2-7; D may be TRBD2 (5 bases). The V gene's germline CDR1 is SEHNR and CDR2 FQNEAQ (reference sequence). The CDR3 spans 13 residues. The CDR3 DNA reads TGTTCCAGCAGCACCAAACCCGGGATAGAGCAGTACTTC. This codes for CSSSTKPGIEQYF.

This chain uses TRBV29-1 with TRBJ2-5, with TRBD1 identical over 11 bases. The V gene end was trimmed by 3 bases and the J gene end by 5 bases; junction bases not matched to a gene: 5. The germline V gene has CDR1 SQVTM and CDR2 ANQGSEA. The CDR3 sequence is 14 residues long. This CDR3 is CSVDGGQGGETQYF. CDR3 nucleotide sequence: TGCAGCGTTGATGGGGGACAGGGGGGGGAGACCCAGTACTTC.

The chain employs TRBV15 and TRBJ2-7; D is unresolved. This CDR3 region has 13 residues. The germline V gene has CDR1 LNHNV and CDR2 YYDKDF (reference sequence). The ends were cut back, 0 bases at V and 3 bases at J, with 6 bases in the middle. CDR3 nucleotides: TGTGCCACCAGCAGAGATTACAGCTACGAGCAGTACTTC. The encoded protein is CATSRDYSYEQYF.